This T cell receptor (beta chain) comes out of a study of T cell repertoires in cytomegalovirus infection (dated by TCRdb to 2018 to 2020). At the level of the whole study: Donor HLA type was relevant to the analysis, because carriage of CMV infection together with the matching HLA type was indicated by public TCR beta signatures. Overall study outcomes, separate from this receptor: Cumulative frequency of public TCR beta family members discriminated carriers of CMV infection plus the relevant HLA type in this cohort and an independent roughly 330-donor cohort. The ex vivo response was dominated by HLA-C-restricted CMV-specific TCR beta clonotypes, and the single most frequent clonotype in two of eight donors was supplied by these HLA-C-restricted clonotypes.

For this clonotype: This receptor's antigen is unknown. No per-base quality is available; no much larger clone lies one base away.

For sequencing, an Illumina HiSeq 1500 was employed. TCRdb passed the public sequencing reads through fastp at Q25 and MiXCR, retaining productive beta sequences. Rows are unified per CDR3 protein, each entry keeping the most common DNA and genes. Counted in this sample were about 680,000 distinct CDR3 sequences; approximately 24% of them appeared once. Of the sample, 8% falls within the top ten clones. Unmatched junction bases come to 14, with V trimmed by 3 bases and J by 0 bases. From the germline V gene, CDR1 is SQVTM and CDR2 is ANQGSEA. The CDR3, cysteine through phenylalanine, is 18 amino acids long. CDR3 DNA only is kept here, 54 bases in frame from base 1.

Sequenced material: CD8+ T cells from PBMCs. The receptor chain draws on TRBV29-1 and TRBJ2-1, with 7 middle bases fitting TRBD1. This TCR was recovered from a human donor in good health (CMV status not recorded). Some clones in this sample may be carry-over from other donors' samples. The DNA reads TGCAGCGTTGAGGGACAGACAGATTATTTAAGCTCCTACAATGAGCAGTTCTTC. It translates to CSVEGQTDYLSSYNEQFF.